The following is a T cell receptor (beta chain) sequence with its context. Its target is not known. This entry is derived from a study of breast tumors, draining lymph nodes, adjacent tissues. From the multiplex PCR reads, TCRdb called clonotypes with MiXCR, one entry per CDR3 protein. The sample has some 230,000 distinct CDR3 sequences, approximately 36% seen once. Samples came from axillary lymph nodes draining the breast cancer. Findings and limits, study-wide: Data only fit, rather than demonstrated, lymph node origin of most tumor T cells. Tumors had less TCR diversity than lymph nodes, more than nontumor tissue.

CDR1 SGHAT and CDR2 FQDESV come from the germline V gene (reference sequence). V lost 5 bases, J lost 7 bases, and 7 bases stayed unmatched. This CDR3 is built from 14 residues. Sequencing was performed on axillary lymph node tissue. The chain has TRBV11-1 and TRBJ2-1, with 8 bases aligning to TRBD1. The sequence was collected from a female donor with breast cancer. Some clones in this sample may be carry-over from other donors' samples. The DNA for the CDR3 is TGTGCCAGCAGCCCCGGACAGGGATGGAATGAGCAGTTCTTC. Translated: CASSPGQGWNEQFF.